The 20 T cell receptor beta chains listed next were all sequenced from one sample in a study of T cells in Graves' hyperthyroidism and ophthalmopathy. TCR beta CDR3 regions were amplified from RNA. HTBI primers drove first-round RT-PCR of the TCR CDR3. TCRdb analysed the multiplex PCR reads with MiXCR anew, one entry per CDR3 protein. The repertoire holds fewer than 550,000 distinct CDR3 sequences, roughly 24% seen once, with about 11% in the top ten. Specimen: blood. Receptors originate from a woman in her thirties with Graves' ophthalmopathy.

For the CDR3, the DNA is TGTGCCAGCAGTTTACTGACAGGGCGACAGCCCCAGCATTTT. Protein sequence: CASSLLTGRQPQHF. The chain carries TRBV12-3 or TRBV12-4 and TRBJ1-5; 7 bases align to TRBD1. J lost 7 bases, V lost 2 bases, and 5 bases had no gene match. This CDR3 region has 14 residues.

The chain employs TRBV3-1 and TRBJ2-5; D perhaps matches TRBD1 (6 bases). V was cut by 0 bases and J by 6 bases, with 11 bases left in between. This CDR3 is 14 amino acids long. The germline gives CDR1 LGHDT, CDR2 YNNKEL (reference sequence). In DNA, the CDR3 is TGTGCCAGCAGCCAAGATGGGGGCTACAAGACCCAGTACTTC. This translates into CASSQDGGYKTQYF.

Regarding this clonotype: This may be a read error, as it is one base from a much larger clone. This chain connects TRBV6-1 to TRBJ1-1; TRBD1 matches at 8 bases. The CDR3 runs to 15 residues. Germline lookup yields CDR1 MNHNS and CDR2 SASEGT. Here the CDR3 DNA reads TGTGCCAGCAGCTCTCCAGGGGGCGCGAACACTGAAGCTTGCTTT. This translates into CASSSPGGANTEACF.

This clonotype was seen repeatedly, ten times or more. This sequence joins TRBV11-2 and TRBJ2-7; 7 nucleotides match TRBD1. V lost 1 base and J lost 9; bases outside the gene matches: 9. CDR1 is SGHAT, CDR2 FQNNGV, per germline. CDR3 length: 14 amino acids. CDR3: CASSLGDRDLGQYF. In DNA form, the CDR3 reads TGTGCCAGCAGCTTAGGTGACAGGGATTTGGGGCAGTACTTC.

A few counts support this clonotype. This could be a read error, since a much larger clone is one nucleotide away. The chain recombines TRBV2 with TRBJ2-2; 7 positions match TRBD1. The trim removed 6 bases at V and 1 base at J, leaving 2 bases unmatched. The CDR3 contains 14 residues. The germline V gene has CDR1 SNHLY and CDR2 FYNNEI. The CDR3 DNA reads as TGTGCCAGCAGGGGACAGCTGAACACCGGGGAGCTGTTTTTT. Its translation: CASRGQLNTGELFF. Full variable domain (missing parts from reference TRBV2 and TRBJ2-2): EPEVTQTPSHQVTQMGQEVILRCVPISNHLYFYWYRQILGQKVEFLVSFYNNEISEKSEIFDDQFSVERPDGSNFTLKIRSTKLEDSAMYFCASRGQLNTGELFFGEGSRLTVL.

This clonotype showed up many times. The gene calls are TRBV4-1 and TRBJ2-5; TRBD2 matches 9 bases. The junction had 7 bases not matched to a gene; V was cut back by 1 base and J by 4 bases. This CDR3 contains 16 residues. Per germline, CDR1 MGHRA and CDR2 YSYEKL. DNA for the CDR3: TGCGCCAGCAGCCAAGTCGTGGGACTAGCTTCAGAGACCCAGTACTTC. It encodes CASSQVVGLASETQYF.

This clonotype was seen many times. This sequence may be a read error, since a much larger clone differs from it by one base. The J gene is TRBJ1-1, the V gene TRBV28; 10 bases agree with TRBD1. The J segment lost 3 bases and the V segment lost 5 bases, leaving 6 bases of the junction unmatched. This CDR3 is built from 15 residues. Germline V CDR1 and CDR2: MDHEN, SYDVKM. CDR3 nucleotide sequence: TGTGCCAGCAGTCGACAGGGGGCCATGGACACTGAAGCTTTCTTT. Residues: CASSRQGAMDTEAFF.

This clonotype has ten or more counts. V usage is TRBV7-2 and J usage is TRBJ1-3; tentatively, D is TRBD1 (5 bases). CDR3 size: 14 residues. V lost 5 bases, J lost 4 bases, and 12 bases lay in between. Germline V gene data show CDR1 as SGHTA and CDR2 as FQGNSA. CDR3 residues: CASSPRGDGNTIYF. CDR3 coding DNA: TGTGCCAGCAGCCCGCGGGGGGACGGAAACACCATATATTTT. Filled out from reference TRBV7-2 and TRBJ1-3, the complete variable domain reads GAGVSQSPSNKVTEKGKDVELRCDPISGHTALYWYRQSLGQGLEFLIYFQGNSAPDKSGLPSDRFSAERTGGSVSTLTIQRTQQEDSAVYLCASSPRGDGNTIYFGEGSWLTVV.

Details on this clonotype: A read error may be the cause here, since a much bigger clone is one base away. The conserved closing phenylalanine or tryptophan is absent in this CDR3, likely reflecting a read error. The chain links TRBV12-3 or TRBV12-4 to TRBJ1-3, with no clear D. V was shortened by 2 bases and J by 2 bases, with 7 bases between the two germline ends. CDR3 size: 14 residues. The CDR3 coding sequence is TGTGCCAGCAGTTTAAACATGGCTGGAAACACCATATATTTG. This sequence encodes CASSLNMAGNTIYL.

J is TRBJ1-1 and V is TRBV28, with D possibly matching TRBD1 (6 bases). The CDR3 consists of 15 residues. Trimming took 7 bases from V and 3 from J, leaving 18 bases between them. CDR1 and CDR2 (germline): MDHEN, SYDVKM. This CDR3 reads CASTPGGAGDTEAFF. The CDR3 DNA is TGTGCCAGCACGCCCGGGGGGGCTGGAGACACTGAAGCTTTCTTT.

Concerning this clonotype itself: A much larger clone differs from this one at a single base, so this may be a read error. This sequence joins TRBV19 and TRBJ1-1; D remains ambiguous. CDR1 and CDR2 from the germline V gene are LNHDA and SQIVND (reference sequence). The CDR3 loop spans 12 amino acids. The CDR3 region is CSTRRSRTEAFF. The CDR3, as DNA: TGTTCCACCCGACGGTCGCGCACTGAAGCTTTCTTT.

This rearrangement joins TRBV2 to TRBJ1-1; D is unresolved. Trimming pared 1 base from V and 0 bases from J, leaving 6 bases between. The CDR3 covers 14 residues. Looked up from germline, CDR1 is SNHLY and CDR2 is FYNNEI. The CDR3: CASSEGRVNTEAFF. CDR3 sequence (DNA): TGTGCCAGCAGTGAAGGGCGGGTGAACACTGAAGCTTTCTTT.

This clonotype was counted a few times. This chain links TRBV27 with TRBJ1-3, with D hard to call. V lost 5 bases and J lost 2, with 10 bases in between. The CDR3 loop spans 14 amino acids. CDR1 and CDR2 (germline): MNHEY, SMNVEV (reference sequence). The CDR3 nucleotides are TGTGCCAGCAGTCCCCGCCTTACTGGAAACACCATATATTTT. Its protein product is CASSPRLTGNTIYF.

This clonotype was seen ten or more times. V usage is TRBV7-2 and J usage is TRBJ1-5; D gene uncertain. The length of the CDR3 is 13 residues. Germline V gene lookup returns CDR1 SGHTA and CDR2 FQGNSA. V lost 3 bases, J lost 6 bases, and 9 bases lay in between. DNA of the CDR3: TGTGCCAGCAGCTTTGATGTAGTTCAGCCCCAGCATTTT. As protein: CASSFDVVQPQHF.

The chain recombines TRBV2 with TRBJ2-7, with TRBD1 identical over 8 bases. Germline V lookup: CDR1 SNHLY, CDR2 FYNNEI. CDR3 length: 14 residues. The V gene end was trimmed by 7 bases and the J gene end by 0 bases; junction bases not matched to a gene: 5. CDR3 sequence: CASKRDRSSYEQYF. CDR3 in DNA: TGTGCCAGCAAAAGGGACAGGAGCTCCTACGAGCAGTACTTC.

CDR3 sequence: CASSSGQGADTQYF. DNA of the CDR3: TGTGCCAGCAGTTCTGGACAGGGGGCAGATACGCAGTATTTT. This chain uses TRBV6-5 with TRBJ2-3; 10 positions match TRBD1. The CDR3 spans 14 residues. From germline, CDR1 is MNHEY and CDR2 SVGAGI. V shed 4 bases, J shed 4 bases, and the junction held 2 bases outside the gene matches.

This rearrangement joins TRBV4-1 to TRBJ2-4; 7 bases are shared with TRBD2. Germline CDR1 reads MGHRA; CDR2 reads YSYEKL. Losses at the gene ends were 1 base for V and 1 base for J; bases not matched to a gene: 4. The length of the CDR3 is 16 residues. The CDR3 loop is CASSQGGGLAKNIQYF. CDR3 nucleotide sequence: TGCGCCAGCAGCCAAGGGGGAGGGCTGGCCAAAAACATTCAGTACTTC.

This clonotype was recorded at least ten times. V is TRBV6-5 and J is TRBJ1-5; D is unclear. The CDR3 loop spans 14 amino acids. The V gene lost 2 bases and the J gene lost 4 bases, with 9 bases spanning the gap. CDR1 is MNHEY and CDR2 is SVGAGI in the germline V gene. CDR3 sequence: CASSYGPTNQPQHF. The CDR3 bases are TGTGCCAGCAGTTACGGGCCCACGAATCAGCCCCAGCATTTT.

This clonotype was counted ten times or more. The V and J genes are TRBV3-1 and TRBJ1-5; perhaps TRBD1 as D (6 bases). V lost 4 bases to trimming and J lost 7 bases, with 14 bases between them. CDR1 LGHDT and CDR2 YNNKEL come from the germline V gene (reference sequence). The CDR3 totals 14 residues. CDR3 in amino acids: CASSRRGSGQPQHF. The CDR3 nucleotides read TGTGCCAGCAGCCGCAGGGGAAGCGGCCAGCCCCAGCATTTT.

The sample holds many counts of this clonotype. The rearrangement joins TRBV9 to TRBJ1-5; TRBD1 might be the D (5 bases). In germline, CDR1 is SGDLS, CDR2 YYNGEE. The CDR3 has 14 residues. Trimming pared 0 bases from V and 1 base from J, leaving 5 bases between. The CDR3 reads CASSVGGSNQPQHF. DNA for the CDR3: TGTGCCAGCAGCGTAGGGGGCAGCAATCAGCCCCAGCATTTT.